This T cell receptor (beta chain) appears in the sequencing data of a study of PD-1 blockade in classical Hodgkin lymphoma. Study-wide points: Baseline diversity resembling that of newly diagnosed patients was seen in complete responders.

About this clone itself: Antigen unknown.

Each patient experienced a relapse that followed autologous stem cell transplantation, and brentuximab vedotin exposure varied. The best responses consisted of complete response, partial response or progressive disease. Profiled with immunoSEQ multiplex PCR; TCRdb holds only in-frame clones, not every one. The sample consists of some 18,000 clones, roughly 80% of them appearing once. The clonotype was recovered from a human donor with classical Hodgkin lymphoma. This sample comprised peripheral blood mononuclear cells (PBMCs), obtained before the second cycle of nivolumab.

The CDR3 sequence: CASSLFPYEQYF. The CDR3 region has the DNA TGTGCCAGCAGCTTATTCCCCTACGAGCAGTACTTC. The chain couples TRBV7-2 to TRBJ2-7; unclear D gene. CDR1 SGHTA and CDR2 FQGNSA come from the germline V gene. Between the trimmed V and J ends, which lost 2 bases and 2 bases, there was a span of 4 bases. The CDR3 is 12 amino acids.